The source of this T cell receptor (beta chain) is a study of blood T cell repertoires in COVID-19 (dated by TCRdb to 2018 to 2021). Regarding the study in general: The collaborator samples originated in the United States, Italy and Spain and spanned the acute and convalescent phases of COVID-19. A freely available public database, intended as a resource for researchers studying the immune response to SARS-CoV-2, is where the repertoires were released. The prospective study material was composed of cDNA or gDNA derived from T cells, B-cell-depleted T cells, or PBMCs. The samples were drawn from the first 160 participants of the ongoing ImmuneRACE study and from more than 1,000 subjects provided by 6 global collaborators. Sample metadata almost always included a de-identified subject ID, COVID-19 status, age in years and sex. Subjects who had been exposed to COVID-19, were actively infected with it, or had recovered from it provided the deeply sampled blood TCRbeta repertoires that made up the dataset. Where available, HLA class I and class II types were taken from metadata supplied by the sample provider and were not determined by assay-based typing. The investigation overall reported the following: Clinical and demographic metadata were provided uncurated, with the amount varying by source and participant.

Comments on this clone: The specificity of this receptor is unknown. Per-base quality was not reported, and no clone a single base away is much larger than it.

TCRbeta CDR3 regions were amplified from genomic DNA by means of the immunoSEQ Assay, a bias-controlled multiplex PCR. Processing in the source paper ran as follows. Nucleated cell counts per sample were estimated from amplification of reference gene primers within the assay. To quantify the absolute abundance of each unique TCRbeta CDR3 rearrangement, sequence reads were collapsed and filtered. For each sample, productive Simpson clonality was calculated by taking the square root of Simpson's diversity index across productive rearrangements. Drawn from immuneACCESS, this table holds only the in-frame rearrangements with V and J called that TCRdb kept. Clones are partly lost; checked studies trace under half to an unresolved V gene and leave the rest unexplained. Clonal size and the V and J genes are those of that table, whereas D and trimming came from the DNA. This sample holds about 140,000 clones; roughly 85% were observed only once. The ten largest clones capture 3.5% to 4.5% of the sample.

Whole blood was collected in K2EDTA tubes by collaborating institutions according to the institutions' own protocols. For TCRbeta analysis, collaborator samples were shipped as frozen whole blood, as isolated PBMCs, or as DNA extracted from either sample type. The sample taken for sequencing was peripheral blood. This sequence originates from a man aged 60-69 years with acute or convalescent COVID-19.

Read as DNA, the sequence is TGTGCCAGTACTGACAGGGGACACACCGGGGAGCTGTTTTTT. It encodes CASTDRGHTGELFF. The V and J genes are TRBV19 and TRBJ2-2; the junction holds 8 bases that match TRBD1. The CDR3, from cysteine to phenylalanine, totals 14 residues. The only DNA kept is the CDR3, 42 bases in frame from the first base. CDR1 and CDR2, looked up from the germline V gene (reference sequence), are LNHDA and SQIVND. Here V drops 7 bases and J drops 3 bases, and the junction holds 4 bases not matched to any gene.